A selection of T cell receptor beta chains follows, all from one sample in a study of monozygotic twins with inflammatory bowel disease. Reprocessing the 5' RACE reads, TCRdb reports a single entry for every CDR3 protein and omits DNA. This sample's table has around 450,000 distinct CDR3 sequences. The sample consisted of blood. These receptors were taken from a human donor with ulcerative colitis or Crohn's disease, or a healthy co-twin of an affected twin (not recorded which). CDR3s include the opening cysteine and the closing phenylalanine or tryptophan. The order of the fields is V gene, J gene, CDR3 protein.

>TRBV4-3|TRBJ2-7
CASSQEALSVYEQYF
>TRBV10-3|TRBJ1-6
CAISPMYNSPLHF
>TRBV20-1|TRBJ2-3
CSAMSGRAQADTQYF
>TRBV20-1|TRBJ2-5
CSAPTSGQETQYF
>TRBV27|TRBJ2-1
CASTPIRLAGDQVYNEQFF
>TRBV18|TRBJ1-2
CASSPPSTPGSGYTF
>TRBV12-5|TRBJ2-1
CASGLGPGLAGRDEQFF
>TRBV6-5|TRBJ2-7
CASSYLGREQYF
>TRBV7-2|TRBJ2-7
CASSLVLGSNYEQYF
>TRBV5-5|TRBJ2-7
CASSLAPGASSYEQYF
>TRBV7-9|TRBJ2-7
CASSRRDSYEQYF
>TRBV5-1|TRBJ2-2
CASRRTGSGVTNTGELFF
>TRBV6-4|TRBJ2-1
CASSESPSSYNEQFF
>TRBV20-1|TRBJ2-3
CSLTGGSGTDTQYF
>TRBV29-1|TRBJ2-7
CSVQLTTYEQYF
>TRBV12-3/TRBV12-4|TRBJ1-1
CASSWDSTEAFF
>TRBV6-2/TRBV6-3|TRBJ1-2
CASTKQGQVNGYTF
>TRBV14|TRBJ1-1
CASSQYPLLTENTEAFF
>TRBV11-1|TRBJ2-1
CASSLALAGKNEQFF
>TRBV12-5|TRBJ2-1
CASGLAGGADNEQFF
>TRBV7-3|TRBJ2-5
CASSLGTSGETQYF
>TRBV6-5|TRBJ2-1
CASSSRPGSGDEQFF
>TRBV20-1|TRBJ1-1
CSAPLAGRTEAFF
>TRBV12-3/TRBV12-4|TRBJ1-3
CASSFGVSGNTIYF